A single sample gave rise to the 19 T cell receptor beta chains below, sequenced in a study of technical replicates of blood from a few donors. TCRdb's table, derived via immunoSEQ multiplex PCR, lists solely in-frame clones and lacks some. The data show about 88,000 clones, under 95% seen once. The specimen sequenced was T cells isolated from PBMCs. The receptor source for this set is a human donor in good health.

This chain joins TRBV5-4 and TRBJ2-3, with TRBD2 as a possible D gene (5 bases). Deletions cut 9 bases from V and 5 bases from J, with 22 bases between. The germline V gene encodes CDR1 SGHNT and CDR2 YYREEE (reference sequence). The CDR3 loop spans 15 amino acids. The CDR3: CATTVRASMVDTQYF. CDR3 DNA: TGTGCCACCACCGTGAGGGCCTCAATGGTAGATACGCAGTATTTT.

V and J are TRBV6-5 and TRBJ2-3, with D possibly TRBD2 on 7 matching bases. There are 14 residues in the CDR3. Per germline, CDR1 MNHEY and CDR2 SVGAGI. The ends were cut back, 7 bases at V and 5 bases at J, with 16 bases in the middle. This CDR3 reads CASNPREGGDTQYF. In DNA form, the CDR3 reads TGTGCCAGCAATCCGAGGGAGGGGGGAGATACGCAGTATTTT.

This chain connects TRBV18 to TRBJ2-3; TRBD1 is a possible D gene (5 bases). The CDR3 consists of 16 residues. V shed 6 bases and J shed 3 bases, with 19 bases lying between them. Germline V lookup: CDR1 KGHSH, CDR2 LQKENI. CDR3 in amino acids: CASSYRQSARTDTQYF. CDR3 in DNA: TGTGCCAGCTCGTACAGACAGTCGGCGAGGACAGATACGCAGTATTTT. Together with reference TRBV18 and TRBJ2-3, the CDR3 gives the full variable domain: NAGVMQNPRHLVRRRGQEARLRCSPMKGHSHVYWYRQLPEEGLKFMVYLQKENIIDESGMPKERFSAEFPKEGPSILRIQQVVRGDSAAYFCASSYRQSARTDTQYFGPGTRLTVL.

This clone was observed once. CDR3 sequence reads: CASSFPSGLAGDAYEQYF. In DNA, the CDR3 is TGTGCCAGTAGTTTTCCCTCCGGACTAGCGGGGGACGCCTACGAGCAGTACTTC. The V and J genes are TRBV19 and TRBJ2-7; TRBD2 aligns across 13 bases. In germline, CDR1 is LNHDA, CDR2 SQIVND (reference sequence). V lost 5 bases to trimming and J lost 2 bases; unmatched junction nucleotides: 12. The length of the CDR3 is 18 residues.

The chain is built from TRBV9 and TRBJ1-5; perhaps TRBD1 as D (5 bases). The CDR3 length is 15 residues. Trimming stripped 3 bases from V and 4 bases from J, with 14 bases between. Germline V gives CDR1 SGDLS, CDR2 YYNGEE. The CDR3 is CASSAGGGENQPQHF. Written as DNA, the CDR3 is TGTGCCAGCAGCGCCGGGGGGGGTGAAAATCAGCCCCAGCATTTT. Supplemented by reference TRBV9 and TRBJ1-5, the full variable domain reads DSGVTQTPKHLITATGQRVTLRCSPRSGDLSVYWYQQSLDQGLQFLIQYYNGEERAKGNILERFSAQQFPDLHSELNLSSLELGDSALYFCASSAGGGENQPQHFGDGTRLSIL.

V usage is TRBV2 and J usage is TRBJ2-1; 8 nucleotides line up with TRBD1. CDR3 length: 16 residues. Germline loops: CDR1 SNHLY, CDR2 FYNNEI. The V and J ends lost 5 bases and 0 bases, in that order; junction bases with no gene match: 6. The CDR3 sequence is CASSSGQGSSYNEQFF. The CDR3 DNA reads as TGTGCCAGCAGTTCCGGACAGGGAAGCTCCTACAATGAGCAGTTCTTC.

This clone was picked up one time. The chain employs TRBV5-1 and TRBJ1-2; 12 bases line up with TRBD1. Looked up from germline, CDR1 is SGHRS and CDR2 is YFSETQ. The CDR3 contains 14 residues. After removal of 3 bases from V and 8 bases from J, the junction contained 5 bases not matched to a gene. CDR3 bases: TGCGCCAGCAGCTCGGGACAGGGGGCAGGAGGCTACACCTTC. This codes for CASSSGQGAGGYTF.

The rearrangement uses TRBV30 and TRBJ2-1; 7 nucleotides agree with TRBD1. The germline V gene has CDR1 GTSNPN and CDR2 SVGIG (reference sequence). V shed 4 bases, J shed 2 bases, and the junction held 11 bases outside the gene matches. The CDR3 has 16 residues. CDR3 residues: CAWNTGTAKTYNEQFF. CDR3 coding DNA: TGTGCCTGGAATACCGGGACAGCCAAAACCTACAATGAGCAGTTCTTC.

The V call is TRBV5-6, the J call TRBJ2-5; D is possibly TRBD1 (5 bases). The germline gives CDR1 SGHDT, CDR2 YYEEEE. CDR3 length: 13 residues. Between the trimmed V and J ends, which lost 4 bases and 5 bases, there was a span of 12 bases. The CDR3 nucleotides read TGTGCCAGCAGCCGCAGGGCGATGGAGACCCAGTACTTC. This translates into CASSRRAMETQYF.

The rearrangement joins TRBV6-1 to TRBJ1-3; D is undetermined. Deletions cut 9 bases from V and 0 bases from J, with 9 bases between. Germline CDR1 MNHNS, CDR2 SASEGT. The length of the CDR3 is 13 residues. DNA for the CDR3: TGTGCCAGTACAATGTCCTCTGGAAACACCATATATTTT. Protein: CASTMSSGNTIYF.

V usage is TRBV19 and J usage is TRBJ1-2; D is possibly TRBD1 (6 bases). The CDR3 totals 15 residues. Germline V gene sequence: CDR1 LNHDA, CDR2 SQIVND (reference sequence). V was pared by 6 bases and J by 4 bases, with 18 bases between. The CDR3 sequence: CASSQHREGGYGYTF. For the CDR3, the DNA is TGTGCCAGTAGCCAACACAGGGAGGGGGGCTATGGCTACACCTTC.

The V gene is TRBV4-1, the J gene TRBJ1-2; possibly TRBD1 for D (5 bases). This CDR3 contains 14 residues. V was clipped by 1 base and J by 4 bases, with 10 bases between them. Germline V lookup: CDR1 MGHRA, CDR2 YSYEKL. The CDR3 here is CASSQGRGIYGYTF. The CDR3 nucleotides are TGCGCCAGCAGCCAAGGGCGGGGGATCTATGGCTACACCTTC.

This clone appeared a few times. V is TRBV6-6 and J is TRBJ2-7, with 8 nucleotides matching TRBD1. The V segment lost 5 bases and the J segment 2 bases; nucleotides outside the gene matches: 2. Per germline, CDR1 MNHNY and CDR2 SVGAGI (reference sequence). This CDR3 has 13 residues. CDR3 coding DNA: TGTGCCAGCAGTAAACAGGGGGCCTACGAGCAGTACTTC. Its translation is CASSKQGAYEQYF.

This chain joins TRBV19 and TRBJ2-7; D is possibly TRBD1 (5 bases). This CDR3 has 11 amino acids. Trimming removed 6 bases from V and 3 bases from J, with 6 bases in between. Per germline, CDR1 LNHDA and CDR2 SQIVND (reference sequence). CDR3 sequence: CASSDSYEQYF. In DNA, the CDR3 is TGTGCCAGTAGCGACAGCTACGAGCAGTACTTC.

The V and J genes are TRBV2 and TRBJ1-1, with 8 nucleotides matching TRBD1. Germline CDR1 SNHLY, CDR2 FYNNEI. The CDR3 loop spans 16 amino acids. Trimming at V came to 4 bases and at J to 1 base, leaving 8 bases not matched to a gene. CDR3 bases: TGTGCCAGCAGTGGGACAGGGAGCTATCGGAACACTGAAGCTTTCTTT. As protein: CASSGTGSYRNTEAFF.

This clone has a single count. The chain links TRBV9 to TRBJ2-5; maybe TRBD1 (6 bases). The germline V and J ends were trimmed by 6 bases and 4 bases, with 19 bases remaining between them. The CDR3 is 15 amino acids. Germline CDR1 is SGDLS and CDR2 is YYNGEE. CDR3 sequence reads: CASNPRGSQGETQYF. The CDR3 DNA follows: TGTGCCAGCAACCCGAGGGGCTCACAGGGAGAGACCCAGTACTTC.

The table lists this clone with a few counts. V gene TRBV4-1 combines with J gene TRBJ1-4; possible D gene TRBD1, 5 bases. The V and J ends lost 1 base and 8 bases respectively, with 11 bases between them. The CDR3 totals 14 residues. Germline CDR1 is MGHRA and CDR2 is YSYEKL. CDR3 coding DNA: TGCGCCAGCAGCCAAGCAGGGTTTGTCGAAAAACTGTTTTTT. Amino acid sequence: CASSQAGFVEKLFF.

CDR3 loop: CSVPGHRGTGYYEQYF. The CDR3 DNA is TGCAGCGTTCCTGGTCACAGGGGGACAGGCTACTACGAGCAGTACTTC. V usage is TRBV29-1 and J usage is TRBJ2-7; 8 bases fit TRBD1. The CDR3 spans 16 residues. V dropped 5 bases and J dropped 3; count of bases not matched to a gene: 15. The germline V gene encodes CDR1 SQVTM and CDR2 ANQGSEA.

The chain couples TRBV15 to TRBJ1-1, with D possibly being TRBD1 (5 bases). Germline V gives CDR1 LNHNV, CDR2 YYDKDF (reference sequence). The CDR3 runs 16 residues. V lost 3 bases, J lost 1 base, and 15 bases lay in between. CDR3 residues: CATSRGPGQGNTEAFF. For the CDR3, the DNA is TGTGCCACCAGCAGGGGCCCGGGTCAGGGGAACACTGAAGCTTTCTTT.